Below are 29 T cell receptor beta chains sequenced from a single sample in a study of cytomegalovirus exposure and HLA in healthy donors (dated by TCRdb to about 2017). Receptor amplification or capture employed the immunoSEQ multiplex PCR assay. For the multiplex PCR, a mixture combining 60 forward primers for TCR Vbeta segments and 13 reverse primers for TCR Jbeta segments was used. TCRdb carries this immuneACCESS record with in-frame sequences only. Its versions omit some clonotypes, under half of them owing to an unresolved V gene in the studies checked, with the rest unexplained. This sample gives some 150,000 clones in total; 82% of them show up just once. The leading ten clones occupy about 7.4% of the sample. The sample consisted of PBMCs. Source of these receptors: a woman aged 50 to 60 in good health and CMV-seropositive.

The V call is TRBV13, the J call TRBJ2-7; 8 positions agree with TRBD2. With V trimmed by 5 bases and J by 6 bases, 12 bases remained unmatched. This CDR3 spans 15 amino acids. Germline CDR1 is PRHDT and CDR2 is FYEKMQ (reference sequence). The CDR3 nucleotides are TGTGCCAGCAGCCGGGGGGGGAGCGGAGCTTCCGAGCAGTACTTC. Its protein product is CASSRGGSGASEQYF.

V gene TRBV28 combines with J gene TRBJ2-5, with D possibly being TRBD2 (6 bases). The ends were cut back, 7 bases at V and 5 bases at J, with 14 bases in the middle. This CDR3 region has 13 residues. CDR1 MDHEN and CDR2 SYDVKM come from the germline V gene. CDR3 nucleotides: TGTGCCAGCACTTTGGGGGGTCGGGAGACCCAGTACTTC. It encodes CASTLGGRETQYF. Full variable domain (missing parts from reference TRBV28 and TRBJ2-5): DVKVTQSSRYLVKRTGEKVFLECVQDMDHENMFWYRQDPGLGLRLIYFSYDVKMKEKGDIPEGYSVSREKKERFSLILESASTNQTSMYLCASTLGGRETQYFGPGTRLLVL.

The chain combines TRBV10-3 with TRBJ2-1; possibly TRBD2 for D (6 bases). With 6 bases removed from V and 6 bases from J, the gap between germline ends came to 9 bases. The CDR3 is 12 amino acids. In germline, CDR1 is ENHRY, CDR2 SYGVKD. The chain's CDR3 is CAISFGGNEQFF. The CDR3, as DNA: TGTGCCATCAGCTTCGGGGGCAATGAGCAGTTCTTC.

This chain links TRBV6-1 with TRBJ1-1; 7 positions agree with TRBD1. V lost 4 bases and J lost 3; bases outside the gene matches: 2. Germline-derived CDR1 and CDR2 are MNHNS and SASEGT. CDR3 length: 13 amino acids. In DNA form, the CDR3 reads TGTGCCAGCAGTGGACAGGGTTACACTGAAGCTTTCTTT. It is translated as CASSGQGYTEAFF.

This clone has just one count. The gene calls are TRBV30 and TRBJ2-5, with D unresolved. This CDR3 spans 13 amino acids. The germline V and J ends were trimmed by 2 bases and 9 bases, with 16 bases remaining between them. Germline assignment: CDR1 GTSNPN and CDR2 SVGIG (reference sequence). The chain's CDR3 is CAWSLGPVSAQYF. Written as DNA, the CDR3 is TGTGCCTGGAGTTTGGGCCCGGTGTCGGCCCAGTACTTC.

The V gene is TRBV29-1, the J gene TRBJ1-2, with 8 positions matching TRBD1. The germline CDR1 and CDR2 sequences are SQVTM and ANQGSEA. This CDR3 comprises 12 residues. The V and J ends lost 3 bases and 7 bases, in that order; junction bases with no gene match: 4. CDR3 sequence (DNA): TGCAGCGTTGAGAGACAGGGGACTGGCTACACCTTC. It codes for CSVERQGTGYTF.

Points on this clone: The junction departs from the called germline gene at one end, perhaps through a read error. The CDR3 DNA reads TGTTCCAGCAGCCTTACAGGGTCGGATACGCAGTATTTT. Translation: CSSSLTGSDTQYF. The chain joins TRBV7-9 to TRBJ2-3; possibly TRBD1 for D (6 bases). Per the germline V gene, CDR1 is SEHNR and CDR2 is FQNEAQ (reference sequence). The CDR3 consists of 13 residues.

The V and J genes are TRBV9 and TRBJ2-7; 9 bases fit TRBD1. The junction had 6 bases not matched to a gene; V was cut back by 4 bases and J by 4 bases. This CDR3 is 14 amino acids long. Germline CDR1 reads SGDLS; CDR2 reads YYNGEE. CDR3 protein: CASSPGTGWYEQYF. The CDR3 DNA reads as TGTGCCAGCAGCCCAGGGACAGGGTGGTACGAGCAGTACTTC.

The V and J genes are TRBV2 and TRBJ2-3; a possible D gene is TRBD2 (5 bases). Germline V gives CDR1 SNHLY, CDR2 FYNNEI. The CDR3 is made up of 13 amino acids. Trimming shortened V by 8 bases and J by 5 bases, and 14 bases separated the two germline ends. The CDR3, as DNA: TGTGCCAGCTGGAATTTTCGGGGAGATACGCAGTATTTT. Protein sequence: CASWNFRGDTQYF. The variable domain in full, with the rest retrieved from reference TRBV2 and TRBJ2-3, is EPEVTQTPSHQVTQMGQEVILRCVPISNHLYFYWYRQILGQKVEFLVSFYNNEISEKSEIFDDQFSVERPDGSNFTLKIRSTKLEDSAMYFCASWNFRGDTQYFGPGTRLTVL.

The chain uses TRBV2 and TRBJ1-1; D unresolved. The CDR3 runs 13 residues. In germline, CDR1 is SNHLY, CDR2 FYNNEI. V was trimmed by 4 bases and J by 5 bases, leaving 11 bases between them. This CDR3 is CASSVRARTEAFF. DNA of the CDR3: TGTGCCAGCAGTGTGAGAGCCCGGACTGAAGCTTTCTTT.

The chain joins TRBV28 to TRBJ1-2; D gene uncertain. With 2 bases removed from V and 4 bases from J, the gap between germline ends came to 8 bases. Looked up from germline, CDR1 is MDHEN and CDR2 is SYDVKM. CDR3 length equals 13 residues. Here the CDR3 reads CASSLQAGYGYTF. In DNA, the CDR3 is TGTGCCAGCAGTTTACAGGCAGGCTATGGCTACACCTTC.

In this sample, this clone turned up once. The chain employs TRBV19 and TRBJ1-6; tentative D call: TRBD1 (5 bases). Trimming left V 1 base short and J 7 bases short, with 14 bases between. The CDR3 spans 16 residues. Germline loops: CDR1 LNHDA, CDR2 SQIVND (reference sequence). The CDR3 reads CASSIAFRATNSPLHF. The CDR3 bases are TGTGCCAGTAGTATAGCCTTCAGGGCGACGAATTCACCCCTCCACTTT. Full variable domain (outside the CDR3, taken from reference TRBV19 and TRBJ1-6): DGGITQSPKYLFRKEGQNVTLSCEQNLNHDAMYWYRQDPGQGLRLIYYSQIVNDFQKGDIAEGYSVSREKKESFPLTVTSAQKNPTAFYLCASSIAFRATNSPLHFGNGTRLTVT.

This clone was found many times. The chain links TRBV2 to TRBJ1-4; D not certain. CDR1 and CDR2 from the germline V gene are SNHLY and FYNNEI. The CDR3 contains 12 residues. V was pared by 7 bases and J by 8 bases, with 11 bases between. The CDR3 sequence: CASTRTGEKLFF. CDR3 nucleotide sequence: TGTGCCAGCACCCGGACGGGGGAAAAACTGTTTTTT.

Only a few counts were recorded for this clone. This sequence joins TRBV7-9 and TRBJ1-4; D unresolved. The CDR3 contains 14 residues. V lost 2 bases and J lost 0, with 4 bases in between. Germline V gives CDR1 SEHNR, CDR2 FQNEAQ (reference sequence). CDR3 residues: CASSLRSTNEKLFF. As DNA, the CDR3 is TGTGCCAGCAGCTTACGTTCAACTAATGAAAAACTGTTTTTT. Full variable domain (remainder filled in from reference TRBV7-9 and TRBJ1-4): DTGVSQNPRHKITKRGQNVTFRCDPISEHNRLYWYRQTLGQGPEFLTYFQNEAQLEKSRLLSDRFSAERPKGSFSTLEIQRTEQGDSAMYLCASSLRSTNEKLFFGSGTQLSVL.

There are a few counts of this clone. V gene TRBV6-6 combines with J gene TRBJ2-5; D gene ambiguous. Germline values: CDR1 MNHNY, CDR2 SVGAGI (reference sequence). Between the trimmed V and J ends, which lost 9 bases and 0 bases, there was a span of 11 bases. The CDR3 is 13 amino acids. The CDR3 loop reads CARSPIYQETQYF. CDR3 in DNA: TGTGCCAGGTCCCCAATTTACCAAGAGACCCAGTACTTC.

In its sample, this clone was seen once. This chain joins TRBV15 and TRBJ1-3; 7 bases fit TRBD1. With V trimmed by 4 bases and J by 4 bases, 7 bases remained unmatched. Germline-derived CDR1 and CDR2 are LNHNV and YYDKDF (reference sequence). This CDR3 is built from 15 residues. Written as DNA, the CDR3 is TGTGCCACCAGCAACCCACAGGGGACCGGAAACACCATATATTTT. Translated, it gives CATSNPQGTGNTIYF.

The genes are TRBV11-2 and TRBJ1-2, with D possibly being TRBD1 (6 bases). Trimming stripped 8 bases from V and 5 bases from J, with 21 bases between. Germline V gene sequence: CDR1 SGHAT, CDR2 FQNNGV. The CDR3 covers 15 residues. For the CDR3, the DNA is TGTGCCAGCCAACCCGCTTCGACAGGATATTATGGCTACACCTTC. It codes for CASQPASTGYYGYTF.

The V and J genes are TRBV29-1 and TRBJ2-2; 16 bases fit TRBD2. The CDR3 has 17 amino acids. The trim removed 4 bases at V and 4 bases at J, leaving 6 bases unmatched. Germline V gene sequence: CDR1 SQVTM, CDR2 ANQGSEA. The CDR3 DNA reads TGCAGCGTTGGCGGGACTAGCGGGAGGGGGGGCACCGGGGAGCTGTTTTTT. Encoded protein: CSVGGTSGRGGTGELFF.

The chain couples TRBV18 to TRBJ2-7, with a tentative D call TRBD2 (5 bases). The CDR3 is 16 amino acids. The germline V and J ends were trimmed by 0 bases and 0 bases, with 12 bases remaining between them. Per germline, CDR1 KGHSH and CDR2 LQKENI. The chain's CDR3 is CASSPPNSRGSYEQYF. CDR3 DNA sequence: TGTGCCAGCTCACCACCTAACTCTCGGGGCTCCTACGAGCAGTACTTC.

V gene TRBV6-1 combines with J gene TRBJ2-7, with unresolved D. Germline CDR1 MNHNS, CDR2 SASEGT. This CDR3 region has 13 residues. Trimming removed 1 base from V and 8 bases from J, with 12 bases in between. Here the CDR3 reads CASSEGYPTQQYF. The CDR3 nucleotides read TGTGCCAGCAGTGAAGGCTATCCTACGCAGCAGTACTTC.

In regard to this clone: Germline is not matched at one junction end, which may reflect a read error. V gene TRBV6-1 combines with J gene TRBJ1-1; the D is unclear. The CDR3 has 13 amino acids. Germline assignment: CDR1 MNHNS and CDR2 SASEGT. CDR3 region: CASTEQLNTEAFF. The CDR3 coding sequence is TGTGCCAGCACTGAACAATTGAACACTGAAGCTTTCTTT.

This rearrangement joins TRBV28 to TRBJ2-7; 7 nucleotides line up with TRBD2. Germline CDR1 and CDR2: MDHEN and SYDVKM. The CDR3 is 14 amino acids. V was clipped by 3 bases and J by 7 bases; unmatched bases: 9. CDR3 bases: TGTGCCAGCAGTTTCGTTGCGGGAGCCGGGGAGCAGTACTTC. Translation gives CASSFVAGAGEQYF.

The chain links TRBV2 to TRBJ1-5; TRBD1 aligns across 7 bases. The CDR3 length is 16 residues. Per germline, CDR1 SNHLY and CDR2 FYNNEI. V was pared by 8 bases and J by 3 bases, with 13 bases of the junction left unmatched. In DNA, the CDR3 is TGTGCCAGCGGTTCCCCGCCGGACAGGCTCAATCAGCCCCAGCATTTT. Protein sequence: CASGSPPDRLNQPQHF.

V usage is TRBV15 and J usage is TRBJ1-1; D gene unclear. Deletions cut 0 bases from V and 1 base from J, with 12 bases between. The CDR3 length is 16 residues. The germline CDR1 and CDR2 sequences are LNHNV and YYDKDF (reference sequence). CDR3 sequence: CATSRDSPGENTEAFF. The CDR3 bases are TGTGCCACCAGCAGAGATTCTCCGGGAGAGAACACTGAAGCTTTCTTT.

This clone occurred a few times. The chain uses TRBV7-8 and TRBJ2-7; TRBD1 matches 12 bases. CDR1 is SGHVS, CDR2 FQNEAQ, per germline. V dropped 4 bases and J dropped 9; count of bases not matched to a gene: 10. This CDR3 region has 15 residues. The CDR3 sequence is CASSSYRDRGPRQYF. CDR3 bases: TGTGCCAGCAGCTCCTACCGGGACAGGGGGCCTCGGCAGTACTTC.

This clone was seen just once. The genes are TRBV11-2 and TRBJ1-1, with a weak D call TRBD1 (5 bases). The CDR3 runs 14 residues. Germline CDR1 reads SGHAT; CDR2 reads FQNNGV. V was shortened by 2 bases and J by 1 base, with 8 bases between the two germline ends. CDR3 sequence: CASSLNQGNTEAFF. The CDR3 DNA reads as TGTGCCAGCAGCTTAAATCAGGGGAACACTGAAGCTTTCTTT.

CDR3 DNA: TGTGCCAGCAGCTTGACAGGGCCATTTTTCCGAGACTCTGGAAACACCATATATTTT. It is translated as CASSLTGPFFRDSGNTIYF. The chain combines TRBV7-2 with TRBJ1-3; 7 bases fit TRBD1. The CDR3 is 19 amino acids. Germline CDR1 is SGHTA and CDR2 is FQGNSA. Trimming took 3 bases from V and 0 from J; bases not matched to a gene: 14. Variable domain in full (rest from reference TRBV7-2 and TRBJ1-3): GAGVSQSPSNKVTEKGKDVELRCDPISGHTALYWYRQSLGQGLEFLIYFQGNSAPDKSGLPSDRFSAERTGGSVSTLTIQRTQQEDSAVYLCASSLTGPFFRDSGNTIYFGEGSWLTVV.

This chain joins TRBV6-5 and TRBJ2-2; TRBD2 might be the D (6 bases). The CDR3 contains 14 residues. Trimming removed 6 bases from V and 7 bases from J, with 15 bases in between. The germline CDR1 and CDR2 sequences are MNHEY and SVGAGI. CDR3 residues: CASRRDSVYGELFF. DNA for the CDR3: TGTGCCAGCAGACGGGACTCCGTATACGGGGAGCTGTTTTTT.

This chain uses TRBV7-9 with TRBJ2-1, with 12 bases matching TRBD2. V was pared by 5 bases and J by 4 bases, with 9 bases of the junction left unmatched. The germline V gene has CDR1 SEHNR and CDR2 FQNEAQ (reference sequence). The CDR3 is made up of 17 amino acids. CDR3 region: CASSPTSGGEMYNEQFF. CDR3 in DNA: TGTGCCAGCAGCCCGACTAGCGGGGGAGAGATGTACAATGAGCAGTTCTTC.